This T cell receptor (beta chain) is from a study of CD8+CD57+ T cells in acquired aplastic anemia. Study-level information: Sorted CD4+ and CD8+ cells yielded around 3.2 ug of DNA on average.

Genomic DNA, the template, was used for profiling of the TCR beta VDJ and CDR3. TCRdb redid the calling of the reads with MiXCR, one entry per CDR3 protein. Found here are roughly 200,000 distinct CDR3 sequences, roughly 65% of them singletons; the top ten hold 40% to 50%. Many counts were recorded for this clonotype. This CDR3 contains 13 residues. The V gene lost 1 base and the J gene lost 5 bases, with 8 bases spanning the gap. Germline CDR1 and CDR2: MGHRA and YSYEKL. Previously, flow cytometry had revealed CD8+CD57+ cell expansion in the patients chosen for sequencing. Sequences were obtained from sorted CD4+, CD8+, or CD8+CD57+ T cells (not recorded which) from PBMCs. This clonotype was sampled from a human donor with aplastic anemia. The chain carries TRBV4-1 and TRBJ1-1, with D uncertain. CDR3 bases: TGCGCCAGCAGCCAAGGTCTGGGGACTGAAGCTTTCTTT. Encoded protein: CASSQGLGTEAFF.